The sequence of this T cell receptor beta chain was determined in a study of cytomegalovirus exposure and HLA in healthy donors. Study-wide results and caveats: TCR association rates varied by HLA locus in a later analysis, with DRB1 highest and HLA-C lowest. Most TCR sequences were seen very rarely across donors, but some public TCRs occurred in many.

On this clone: Its antigen is unknown.

Primers: 60 Vbeta forward and 13 Jbeta reverse. Sequenced by immunoSEQ multiplex PCR; TCRdb stores in-frame clones only, minus some. The sample yields under 200,000 clones, around 81% seen once. Sequencing was done on a sample of PBMCs. This TCR derives from a woman aged 18-29 years in good health and CMV-seropositive.

The CDR3 region has the DNA TGTGCCAGCATATGGAACACTGAAGCTTTCTTT. Its protein product is CASIWNTEAFF. The genes are TRBV6-5 and TRBJ1-1; D remains ambiguous. Germline loops: CDR1 MNHEY, CDR2 SVGAGI. V lost 7 bases, J lost 1 base, and 4 bases lay in between. The CDR3 sequence is 11 residues long.